The clone carrying this TCR beta chain was seen at least ten times. No antigen is known for it. The sample originates from a study of early T cells in non-severe SARS-CoV-2 infection. This CDR3 region has 14 residues. CDR1 is SQVTM, CDR2 ANQGSEA, per germline. J was trimmed by 0 bases and V by 6 bases; bases with no gene match: 6. Findings of the study overall: Clonotype matching in VDJdb favored anti-spike CD8 responses and did not capture private and CD4 specificities.

The TCR library protocol was used to attach unique molecular identifiers. These identifiers were attached to individual cDNA molecules. MiXCR, applied by TCRdb to the 5' RACE reads, yields one record per CDR3 protein. The repertoire holds about 100,000 distinct CDR3 sequences, with approximately 13% as singletons. The chain is built from TRBV29-1 and TRBJ2-3; TRBD1 matches 7 bases. Sequences were obtained from whole blood. This TCR was sampled from an adult who was a healthcare worker with PCR-confirmed SARS-CoV-2 infection or an uninfected control (not recorded which). The CDR3 sequence: CSVAMTGSTDTQYF. In DNA, the CDR3 is TGCAGCGTCGCCATGACAGGGAGCACAGATACGCAGTATTTT.